Each of the 27 T cell receptor beta chains below was sequenced from the same sample in a study of shared clonotypes between healthy human individuals. Some clones are missing from TCRdb's copy, which holds only in-frame ones; the method was immunoSEQ multiplex PCR. The sample lists 730,000 or so clones, about two thirds occurring once. The sequencing input was memory CD4+ T cells sorted from blood. Subset meaning: CD45RA-negative fraction. The receptors originated from a woman aged 25 to 39 in good health.

The chain combines TRBV7-9 with TRBJ2-1; 11 positions match TRBD2. Trimming cost V 4 bases and J 8 bases; bases outside gene matches: 7. From germline, CDR1 is SEHNR and CDR2 FQNEAQ (reference sequence). The CDR3 totals 15 residues. This chain's CDR3 is CASSSLAGGGDEQFF. The CDR3 DNA is TGTGCCAGCAGCTCCCTAGCGGGAGGTGGGGATGAGCAGTTCTTC.

CDR3 DNA: TGTGCCAGCAGCGAGACACCGGGACTAGTTTACAATGAGCAGTTCTTC. It yields the protein CASSETPGLVYNEQFF. The chain uses TRBV9 and TRBJ2-1, with 8 bases aligning to TRBD2. CDR1 and CDR2 (germline): SGDLS, YYNGEE. This CDR3 is 16 amino acids long. V lost 3 bases to trimming and J lost 4 bases; unmatched junction nucleotides: 9. The full variable domain, completed using reference TRBV9 and TRBJ2-1, is DSGVTQTPKHLITATGQRVTLRCSPRSGDLSVYWYQQSLDQGLQFLIQYYNGEERAKGNILERFSAQQFPDLHSELNLSSLELGDSALYFCASSETPGLVYNEQFFGPGTRLTVL.

This chain connects TRBV5-6 to TRBJ1-1; D gene ambiguous. The germline CDR1 and CDR2 sequences are SGHDT and YYEEEE. This CDR3 region has 14 residues. Trimming stripped 7 bases from V and 5 bases from J, with 18 bases between. The CDR3 spells CASGSQNVGTEAFF. The CDR3, as DNA: TGTGCCAGCGGGAGCCAAAATGTGGGGACTGAAGCTTTCTTT.

The chain couples TRBV7-2 to TRBJ2-7, with unresolved D. Germline V lookup: CDR1 SGHTA, CDR2 FQGNSA. This CDR3 comprises 11 residues. Trimming stripped 5 bases from V and 0 bases from J, with 2 bases between. The CDR3, as DNA: TGTGCCAGCAGCCTCTCCTACGAGCAGTACTTC. Translation: CASSLSYEQYF.

This clone appeared a few times. The CDR3 DNA reads TGCGCCAGCAGCTCGGGACCGAATCAGCCCCAGCATTTT. The encoded protein is CASSSGPNQPQHF. The V and J genes are TRBV5-1 and TRBJ1-5; D possibly corresponds to TRBD1 (5 bases). CDR3 length: 13 residues. Trimming took 3 bases from V and 4 from J, leaving 8 bases between them. Germline V CDR1 and CDR2: SGHRS, YFSETQ.

This clone showed up just once. This rearrangement joins TRBV9 to TRBJ2-3; D could derive from TRBD1 or TRBD2 (5 bases each). This CDR3 comprises 15 residues. The V end lost 0 bases, the J end lost 0 bases, and 8 bases lay between the germline ends. Germline values: CDR1 SGDLS, CDR2 YYNGEE. The CDR3 region has the DNA TGTGCCAGCAGCGTAGTGGGGGATAGCACAGATACGCAGTATTTT. This encodes CASSVVGDSTDTQYF.

The V and J genes are TRBV2 and TRBJ2-2, with D possibly matching TRBD2 (6 bases). Germline-derived CDR1 and CDR2 are SNHLY and FYNNEI. This CDR3 has 15 residues. V dropped 6 bases and J dropped 1 base, with 12 bases sitting between them. The CDR3 DNA reads as TGTGCCAGCAGGGGGACTCCGCAGAACACCGGGGAGCTGTTTTTT. Protein product: CASRGTPQNTGELFF.

The chain carries TRBV15 and TRBJ2-3; no clear D gene. V was pared by 5 bases and J by 2 bases, with 11 bases between. The CDR3 extends over 14 amino acids. The germline gives CDR1 LNHNV, CDR2 YYDKDF (reference sequence). CDR3 sequence: CATSLLASTDTQYF. Here the CDR3 DNA reads TGTGCCACCAGCCTCTTGGCCTCCACAGATACGCAGTATTTT.

The chain employs TRBV10-2 and TRBJ2-6; D is tentatively TRBD1 or TRBD2 (5 bases each). This CDR3 is built from 16 residues. Germline CDR1 and CDR2: WSHSY and SAAADI. Trimming pared 5 bases from V and 0 bases from J, leaving 11 bases between. The CDR3 sequence is CASSRDGNSGANVLTF. The CDR3 nucleotides are TGCGCCAGCAGTAGGGACGGAAACTCTGGGGCCAACGTCCTGACTTTC.

In DNA, the CDR3 is TGTGCCAGCAGCTTAGATACAGGGACAGGGTACGAGCAGTACTTC. This gives the protein CASSLDTGTGYEQYF. This chain connects TRBV7-6 to TRBJ2-7; 9 nucleotides align to TRBD1. V lost 1 base, J lost 4 bases, and 5 bases stayed unmatched. The CDR3 consists of 15 residues. CDR1 and CDR2 from the germline V gene are SGHVS and FNYEAQ.

V usage is TRBV9 and J usage is TRBJ2-3; maybe TRBD2 (5 bases). The germline CDR1 and CDR2 sequences are SGDLS and YYNGEE. V was shortened by 4 bases and J by 4 bases, with 16 bases between the two germline ends. The CDR3 covers 15 residues. CDR3 sequence reads: CASSPVVGKSDTQYF. CDR3 in DNA: TGTGCCAGCAGCCCCGTGGTCGGGAAATCAGATACGCAGTATTTT.

The gene calls are TRBV7-9 and TRBJ2-7; the D is unclear. The CDR3 sequence is 16 residues long. The germline V gene encodes CDR1 SEHNR and CDR2 FQNEAQ (reference sequence). Trimming pared 3 bases from V and 6 bases from J, leaving 21 bases between. The CDR3 sequence is CASSFVGVLLPGEQYF. The CDR3 bases are TGTGCCAGCAGCTTCGTCGGTGTCCTATTGCCTGGCGAGCAGTACTTC. Full variable domain (missing parts from reference TRBV7-9 and TRBJ2-7): DTGVSQNPRHKITKRGQNVTFRCDPISEHNRLYWYRQTLGQGPEFLTYFQNEAQLEKSRLLSDRFSAERPKGSFSTLEIQRTEQGDSAMYLCASSFVGVLLPGEQYFGPGTRLTVT.

V usage is TRBV27 and J usage is TRBJ2-5; 7 positions match TRBD2. The germline V gene has CDR1 MNHEY and CDR2 SMNVEV (reference sequence). V was clipped by 5 bases and J by 5 bases; unmatched bases: 8. This CDR3 contains 14 residues. The CDR3 bases are TGTGCCAGCAGTCCCCGGACTAGAGCTGAGACCCAGTACTTC. Residues: CASSPRTRAETQYF.

The chain has TRBV7-3 and TRBJ2-1; 7 bases are shared with TRBD2. This CDR3 contains 18 residues. Germline-derived CDR1 and CDR2 are SGHTA and FQGTGA. The trim removed 0 bases at V and 6 bases at J, leaving 14 bases unmatched. The CDR3 sequence is CASSLTGPRGRASNEQFF. The CDR3 coding sequence is TGTGCCAGCAGCTTAACAGGTCCGCGTGGGAGGGCCAGCAATGAGCAGTTCTTC.

The chain joins TRBV15 to TRBJ1-2, with D possibly being TRBD1 (6 bases). CDR1 is LNHNV and CDR2 is YYDKDF in the germline V gene (reference sequence). Trimming left V 2 bases short and J 8 bases short, with 12 bases between. CDR3 length equals 13 residues. The CDR3 nucleotides are TGTGCCACCAGCAGAACAGGGATGGGAGGCTACACCTTC. Protein sequence: CATSRTGMGGYTF.

The V gene is TRBV28, the J gene TRBJ2-1; D gene uncertain. This CDR3 spans 13 amino acids. The V gene's germline CDR1 is MDHEN and CDR2 SYDVKM. Trimming cost V 2 bases and J 6 bases, with 8 bases left between them. In DNA form, the CDR3 reads TGTGCCAGCAGTTTACGCCTACCCAATGAGCAGTTCTTC. The encoded protein is CASSLRLPNEQFF.

The chain uses TRBV12-2 and TRBJ2-7; the table's D call, TRBD2, was not checked against the DNA. TRBV12-2 is deemed a pseudogene. The CDR3 sequence is 15 residues long. CDR3 DNA sequence: TGTGCAAGTCGCTTAGGGCTAGCAGTTTTTTACGAGCAGTACTTC. Translated: CASRLGLAVFYEQYF.

This chain uses TRBV7-9 with TRBJ2-1; D not resolved. The CDR3 runs to 14 residues. Trimming shortened V by 2 bases and J by 10 bases, and 15 bases separated the two germline ends. Germline lookup yields CDR1 SEHNR and CDR2 FQNEAQ (reference sequence). The CDR3 reads CASSLLAMETEQFF. The DNA for the CDR3 is TGTGCCAGCAGCTTATTGGCAATGGAGACAGAGCAGTTCTTC.

CDR3 sequence: CASSFFGQPQHF. CDR3 nucleotide sequence: TGTGCCAGCAGCTTCTTCGGCCAGCCCCAGCATTTT. The gene calls are TRBV5-8 and TRBJ1-5, with D unresolved. The CDR3 extends over 12 amino acids. V lost 2 bases, J lost 7 bases, and 7 bases lay in between. Germline CDR1 is SGHTS and CDR2 is YDEGEE.

Notes on this clone: Other nucleotide sequences in the sample specify the same CDR3. J is TRBJ2-1 and V is TRBV9; D uncertain. This CDR3 has 15 residues. The germline CDR1 and CDR2 sequences are SGDLS and YYNGEE. Trimming removed 4 bases from V and 0 bases from J, with 11 bases in between. CDR3 sequence: CASSPRLSSYNEQFF. In DNA, the CDR3 is TGTGCCAGCAGCCCCAGGTTGAGCTCCTACAATGAGCAGTTCTTC.

The chain combines TRBV6-4 with TRBJ1-1; D gene uncertain. The germline CDR1 and CDR2 sequences are MRHNA and SNTAGT. Trimming cost V 6 bases and J 0 bases, with 8 bases left between them. The CDR3 sequence is 13 residues long. CDR3 amino acids: CASSLRLNTEAFF. The CDR3 DNA is TGTGCCAGCAGCCTCCGACTGAACACTGAAGCTTTCTTT.

A remark on this clone: Other DNA variants within this sample encode the same CDR3. The V gene is TRBV5-1, the J gene TRBJ1-1; perhaps TRBD1 as D (6 bases). The ends were cut back, 4 bases at V and 4 bases at J, with 14 bases in the middle. CDR1 and CDR2 from the germline V gene are SGHRS and YFSETQ. The length of the CDR3 is 14 residues. The CDR3 bases are TGCGCCAGCAGCCTACAGGGTGGTCGCACTGAAGCTTTCTTT. Translating it yields CASSLQGGRTEAFF.

The CDR3 spells CASSMADTQYF. The CDR3 DNA reads TGTGCCAGCAGCATGGCAGATACGCAGTATTTT. V is TRBV5-6 and J is TRBJ2-3; D remains ambiguous. Germline V lookup: CDR1 SGHDT, CDR2 YYEEEE. Trimming removed 4 bases from V and 4 bases from J, with 4 bases in between. The CDR3 is 11 residues long.

The gene calls are TRBV25-1 and TRBJ2-3, with 11 positions matching TRBD2. This CDR3 has 17 amino acids. The germline V gene encodes CDR1 MGHDK and CDR2 SYGVNS. Germline trimming cut 7 bases from V and 2 bases from J; bases unmatched to any gene: 11. CDR3 nucleotide sequence: TGTGCCAGCATTCCAGGAGGGACTAGCGGCATCACAGATACGCAGTATTTT. Amino acids: CASIPGGTSGITDTQYF.

The J gene is TRBJ2-7, the V gene TRBV11-2; D is possibly TRBD1 or TRBD2 (5 bases each). The germline V gene encodes CDR1 SGHAT and CDR2 FQNNGV. This CDR3 contains 14 residues. V was shortened by 2 bases and J by 4 bases, with 12 bases between the two germline ends. This CDR3 reads CASSLRPGPYEQYF. The DNA for the CDR3 is TGTGCCAGCAGCTTACGTCCGGGACCTTACGAGCAGTACTTC. The full variable domain, rest sourced from reference TRBV11-2 and TRBJ2-7, is EAGVAQSPRYKIIEKRQSVAFWCNPISGHATLYWYQQILGQGPKLLIQFQNNGVVDDSQLPKDRFSAERLKGVDSTLKIQPAKLEDSAVYLCASSLRPGPYEQYFGPGTRLTVT.

There are a few counts of this clone. This chain joins TRBV7-9 and TRBJ1-2, with 7 bases matching TRBD1. CDR3 length: 12 residues. Germline V gene data show CDR1 as SEHNR and CDR2 as FQNEAQ (reference sequence). The trim removed 8 bases at V and 2 bases at J, leaving 2 bases unmatched. The CDR3: CASDRDNYGYTF. CDR3 bases: TGTGCCAGCGACAGGGACAACTATGGCTACACCTTC. The variable domain in full, with the rest retrieved from reference TRBV7-9 and TRBJ1-2, is DTGVSQNPRHKITKRGQNVTFRCDPISEHNRLYWYRQTLGQGPEFLTYFQNEAQLEKSRLLSDRFSAERPKGSFSTLEIQRTEQGDSAMYLCASDRDNYGYTFGSGTRLTVV.

This chain uses TRBV27 with TRBJ2-6; 9 nucleotides agree with TRBD1. The CDR3 covers 18 residues. Germline loops: CDR1 MNHEY, CDR2 SMNVEV (reference sequence). J lost 0 bases, V lost 4 bases, and 7 bases had no gene match. CDR3 sequence: CASSSGQGVISGANVLTF. In DNA, the CDR3 is TGTGCCAGCAGTTCGGGACAGGGAGTTATCTCTGGGGCCAACGTCCTGACTTTC.